Shown below are 10 T cell receptor beta chains from a single sample sequenced in a study of T cell repertoires in cytomegalovirus infection (dated by TCRdb to about 2019). The listed sequencing device is Illumina HiSeq 1500. TCRdb handled the public reads itself, with Q25 trimming in fastp and clone calling in MiXCR, and kept productive beta chains. One record per CDR3 amino acid sequence lists the most common genes and DNA. The sample yields approximately 100,000 distinct CDR3 sequences; about 22% were counted once. The ten largest clones take up roughly two fifths of the sample. Sequenced: CD8+ T cells from PBMCs. Receptors originate from a human donor in good health (CMV status not recorded). Some clones in this sample may be carry-over from other donors' samples.

This clonotype was found a few times. The rearrangement links TRBV20-1 to TRBJ2-7, with 7 positions matching TRBD1. CDR3 length: 14 residues. V lost 4 bases and J lost 0; bases outside the gene matches: 6. Germline V CDR1 and CDR2: DFQATT, SNEGSKA (reference sequence). Written as DNA, the CDR3 is TGCAGTGCTAAAGGACAGGCGTTCTCCTACGAGCAGTACTTC. It encodes CSAKGQAFSYEQYF.

V gene TRBV6-2 or TRBV6-3 combines with J gene TRBJ2-7; unclear D gene. The CDR3 is made up of 12 amino acids. The ends were cut back, 5 bases at V and 2 bases at J, with 7 bases in the middle. Germline CDR1 reads MNHEY; CDR2 reads SVGEGT. The CDR3 nucleotides read TGTGCCAGCAGTGGTTCTCCCTACGAGCAGTACTTC. Its protein product is CASSGSPYEQYF.

The chain joins TRBV7-9 to TRBJ2-7; D gene unclear. This CDR3 is 14 amino acids long. Trimming removed 4 bases at V and 4 bases at J, with 14 bases between. Germline CDR1 is SEHNR and CDR2 is FQNEAQ (reference sequence). For the CDR3, the DNA is TGTGCCAGCAGCTCATTTTACGATTCGTACGAGCAGTACTTC. Translation gives CASSSFYDSYEQYF.

There are many counts of this clonotype. The chain carries TRBV18 and TRBJ2-3; D uncertain. This CDR3 is built from 13 residues. The germline V gene encodes CDR1 KGHSH and CDR2 LQKENI. Trimming shortened V by 0 bases and J by 2 bases, and 3 bases separated the two germline ends. CDR3 sequence (DNA): TGTGCCAGCTCACCACCGGCCACAGATACGCAGTATTTT. Protein sequence: CASSPPATDTQYF.

This clonotype was seen only a few times. The chain joins TRBV7-9 to TRBJ2-7, with 9 bases lining up with TRBD1. This CDR3 spans 15 amino acids. The germline V gene has CDR1 SEHNR and CDR2 FQNEAQ (reference sequence). After removal of 4 bases from V and 2 bases from J, the junction contained 6 bases not matched to a gene. The CDR3 DNA follows: TGTGCCAGCAGCTCCGGGACAGGGTTTCCCTACGAGCAGTACTTC. Its translation is CASSSGTGFPYEQYF.

V is TRBV5-6 and J is TRBJ2-3; TRBD2 might be the D (6 bases). There are 16 residues in the CDR3. The ends were cut back, 1 base at V and 1 base at J, with 13 bases in the middle. Germline V lookup: CDR1 SGHDT, CDR2 YYEEEE. This CDR3 reads CASSLIGEAGTDTQYF. The CDR3 nucleotides read TGTGCCAGCAGCTTGATTGGGGAGGCTGGCACAGATACGCAGTATTTT.

The chain links TRBV29-1 to TRBJ2-5, with a weak D call TRBD2 (7 bases). V lost 3 bases and J 2 bases, leaving 10 bases between the germline ends. Germline V lookup: CDR1 SQVTM, CDR2 ANQGSEA. The CDR3 has 13 amino acids. The CDR3 DNA reads TGCAGCGTTGATGGGAGGGGGCAAGAGACCCAGTACTTC. As protein: CSVDGRGQETQYF.

This clonotype was picked up a small number of times. The gene calls are TRBV23-1 and TRBJ1-5, with TRBD1 identical over 11 bases. Being an ORF, TRBV23-1 has a function that is uncertain. The trim removed 5 bases at V and 7 bases at J, leaving 4 bases unmatched. The CDR3 has 14 residues. DNA of the CDR3: TGCGCCAGCAGTAGGACAGGGGGCGGACAGCCCCAGCATTTT. Translating gives CASSRTGGGQPQHF.

In the case of this clonotype: Since no conserved phenylalanine or tryptophan closes the CDR3, a read error is the likely cause. The rearrangement links TRBV5-3 to TRBJ1-5; D not resolved. TRBV5-3 is an open reading frame whose function is uncertain. This CDR3 comprises 15 residues. The CDR3 coding sequence is TGTGCCAGCAGCTTGAGGTTCGATAGCAATCAGCCCCAGCATTCT. Translation gives CASSLRFDSNQPQHS.

The chain is built from TRBV18 and TRBJ1-5; 8 bases map to TRBD1. The CDR3 has 14 residues. Trimming at V came to 3 bases and at J to 5 bases, leaving 3 bases not matched to a gene. The germline CDR1 and CDR2 sequences are KGHSH and LQKENI. CDR3 loop: CASSPTGVDQPQHF. The CDR3 nucleotides read TGTGCCAGCTCACCGACAGGGGTTGATCAGCCCCAGCATTTT. Supplemented by reference TRBV18 and TRBJ1-5, the full variable domain reads NAGVMQNPRHLVRRRGQEARLRCSPMKGHSHVYWYRQLPEEGLKFMVYLQKENIIDESGMPKERFSAEFPKEGPSILRIQQVVRGDSAAYFCASSPTGVDQPQHFGDGTRLSIL.